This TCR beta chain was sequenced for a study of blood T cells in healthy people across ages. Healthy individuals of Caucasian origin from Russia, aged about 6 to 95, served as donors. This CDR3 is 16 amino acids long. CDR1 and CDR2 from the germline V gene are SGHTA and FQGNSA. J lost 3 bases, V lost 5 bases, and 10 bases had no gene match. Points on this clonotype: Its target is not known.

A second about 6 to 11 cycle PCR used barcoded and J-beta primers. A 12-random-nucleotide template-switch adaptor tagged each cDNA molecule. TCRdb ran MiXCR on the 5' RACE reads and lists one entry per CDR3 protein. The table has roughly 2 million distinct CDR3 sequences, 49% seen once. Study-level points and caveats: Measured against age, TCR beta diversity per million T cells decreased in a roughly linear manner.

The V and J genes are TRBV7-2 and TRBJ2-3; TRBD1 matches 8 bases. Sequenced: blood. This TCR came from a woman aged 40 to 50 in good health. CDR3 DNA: TGTGCCAGCAGCACGGTGGGGACAGGTAGTACAGATACGCAGTATTTT. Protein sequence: CASSTVGTGSTDTQYF.